This T cell receptor beta chain was found in a study of T cells in localized non-small cell lung cancer. Study outcomes and limitations: Increased T cell density in blood showed an association with longer overall survival.

Turning to this clone: What it binds is unknown.

The ends were cut back, 6 bases at V and 3 bases at J, with 12 bases in the middle. The CDR3 is 15 residues long. Germline V lookup: CDR1 MDHEN, CDR2 SYDVKM. TCRdb's copy holds only in-frame clones and misses some; the assay was immunoSEQ multiplex PCR. The sample consists of some 3,500 clones, about 29% of them appearing once. The specimen comprised lung tumor tissue, sampled before any cancer treatment. The chain joins TRBV28 to TRBJ2-6, with a weak D call TRBD1 (6 bases). The source is a male donor aged 60 or older with stage I lung adenocarcinoma. CDR3 region: CASRPTGYGANVLTF. The CDR3 bases are TGTGCCAGCAGGCCGACAGGTTATGGGGCCAACGTCCTGACTTTC. The variable domain in full, completed from reference TRBV28 and TRBJ2-6, reads DVKVTQSSRYLVKRTGEKVFLECVQDMDHENMFWYRQDPGLGLRLIYFSYDVKMKEKGDIPEGYSVSREKKERFSLILESASTNQTSMYLCASRPTGYGANVLTFGAGSRLTVL.